The present T cell receptor (beta chain) was sequenced within a study of blood T cells in healthy people across ages. Points from the study as a whole: Without sorted subsets, naive and antigen-experienced compartments could not be conclusively compared.

The germline CDR1 and CDR2 sequences are SEHNR and FQNEAQ (reference sequence). This CDR3 comprises 15 residues. Trimming left V 3 bases short and J 4 bases short, with 13 bases between. To note about this clonotype: Its cognate antigen is unknown.

A J-beta primer mix and a sample-barcoded 5' primer were used in a second PCR of about 7 to 12 cycles. A template-switch adaptor containing 12 random nucleotides labeled each cDNA molecule. TCRdb analysed the 5' RACE reads with MiXCR anew, one entry per CDR3 protein. The data contain 890,000 or so distinct CDR3 sequences, less than 80% of them singletons. Source material: blood. The rearrangement links TRBV7-9 to TRBJ2-1; weak D call: TRBD1 (5 bases). The TCR originated in a man aged 25 to 40 in good health. The CDR3 DNA follows: TGTGCCAGCAGCTTCGCCCAGGGTTCGTACAATGAGCAGTTCTTC. As protein: CASSFAQGSYNEQFF.